This TCR beta chain was captured by sequencing in a study of shared clonotypes between healthy human individuals. V lost 2 bases to trimming and J lost 0 bases, with 5 bases between them. The CDR3 has 14 amino acids. CDR1 is WNHNN, CDR2 SYGVQD, per germline (reference sequence). Only in-frame clones appear in the TCRdb table, and some are missing; sequencing was by immunoSEQ multiplex PCR. The sample consists of about 460,000 clones, approximately 77% of them appearing once. The chain couples TRBV10-1 to TRBJ2-1; the D is unclear. The receptor was isolated from a woman aged 40 to 50 in good health. Some clones in this sample may be carry-over from other donors' samples. The sequencing sample was made of PBMCs. The CDR3, as DNA: TGCGCCAGCAGTGAGGAGAGCTCCTACAATGAGCAGTTCTTC. The encoded protein is CASSEESSYNEQFF.